These T cell receptor beta chains were read from a single sample in a study of cytomegalovirus exposure and HLA in healthy donors. The assay was immunoSEQ multiplex PCR, and TCRdb's table has in-frame clones only and misses some. The sample carries tens of thousands of clones, about two thirds recorded once. The sequenced sample consisted of PBMCs. The receptors here all came from a woman aged 50 to 65 in good health and CMV-seropositive. The CDR3 runs from the conserved cysteine through the conserved F or W. Fields, in order: V gene, J gene, clone size, D gene, CDR3 protein, CDR3 DNA. A D gene is named only where the DNA matches it firmly. Only part of the rows carry a size: once, few, many, or a class if the clone is expanded.

>TRBV4-1|TRBJ2-1|few|NA
CASSQDPGSASSYNEQFF
TGCGCCAGCAGCCAAGATCCGGGAAGCGCAAGCTCCTACAATGAGCAGTTCTTC
>TRBV9|TRBJ2-3|NA|TRBD2
CASSPGTSGSSDTQYF
TGTGCCAGCAGCCCGGGGACTAGCGGGAGTTCAGATACGCAGTATTTT
>TRBV6-1|TRBJ2-7|NA|NA
CASSTGTGLAHEQYF
TGTGCCAGCAGTACCGGGACGGGACTGGCCCACGAGCAGTACTTC
>TRBV2|TRBJ1-2|NA|NA
CASSTANYGYTF
TGTGCCAGCAGTACAGCAAACTATGGCTACACCTTC
>TRBV5-5|TRBJ1-1|NA|NA
CASSFSGGGNTEAFF
TGTGCCAGCAGCTTTTCCGGGGGGGGAAATACTGAAGCTTTCTTT
>TRBV15|TRBJ2-7|few|NA
CATSREHRIYEQYF
TGTGCCACCAGCAGAGAGCACAGGATCTACGAGCAGTACTTC
>TRBV6-1|TRBJ2-2|NA|TRBD1
CASSGTGGYTGELFF
TGTGCCAGCAGTGGGACAGGGGGCTACACCGGGGAGCTGTTTTTT
>TRBV30|TRBJ1-5|once|TRBD1
CAWSEQGAQPQHF
TGTGCCTGGAGTGAACAGGGGGCGCAACCCCAGCATTTT
>TRBV28|TRBJ1-4|NA|NA
CASSTAGGREKLFF
TGTGCCAGCAGTACGGCGGGGGGACGGGAAAAACTGTTTTTT
>TRBV27|TRBJ1-5|NA|TRBD1
CASSSLGQELNQPQHF
TGTGCCAGCAGTTCCCTGGGACAGGAATTAAATCAGCCTCAGCATTTT
>TRBV7-6|TRBJ2-7|NA|TRBD2
CASSLWRESYEQYF
TGTGCCAGCAGCTTATGGCGGGAGAGCTACGAGCAGTACTTC
>TRBV29-1|TRBJ2-7|once|TRBD2
CSVAAGGREQYF
TGCAGCGTTGCCGCGGGGGGTCGCGAGCAGTACTTC
>TRBV18|TRBJ1-4|once|TRBD1
CASSFSRDRGEKLFF
TGTGCCAGCTCGTTCAGCCGAGACAGGGGTGAAAAACTGTTTTTT